The next 28 T cell receptor beta chains were all read from a single sample in a study of CD8 T cells in ankylosing spondylitis. Using its own MiXCR run on the 5' RACE reads, TCRdb lists one record per CDR3 protein. The sample lists 30,000 to 45,000 distinct CDR3 sequences; more than 15% were seen once. The sequencing sample was made of blood. The source is a male donor with ankylosing spondylitis or in good health (not recorded which).

The rearrangement uses TRBV7-3 and TRBJ2-1, with 9 bases that match TRBD1. Unmatched junction bases numbered 6, after V lost 5 bases and J lost 4 bases. Per the germline V gene, CDR1 is SGHTA and CDR2 is FQGTGA. This CDR3 contains 15 residues. The CDR3 coding sequence is TGTGCCAGCAGCCCCGGGACAGGGCCGTACAATGAGCAGTTCTTC. Encoded protein: CASSPGTGPYNEQFF.

The chain couples TRBV29-1 to TRBJ2-3; D is uncertain. In germline, CDR1 is SQVTM, CDR2 ANQGSEA. The CDR3 is made up of 11 amino acids. V gave up 3 bases and J gave up 4 bases, with 5 bases separating them. The DNA for the CDR3 is TGCAGCGTTGACGGTTCAGATACGCAGTATTTT. Residues: CSVDGSDTQYF.

This clonotype was detected a few times. The rearrangement links TRBV12-3 or TRBV12-4 to TRBJ2-1, with a possible D match to TRBD2 (5 bases). The CDR3 totals 12 residues. V lost 6 bases and J 10 bases, leaving 13 bases between the germline ends. The CDR3 is CASSWIRGEQFF. The CDR3 DNA follows: TGTGCCAGCAGCTGGATTCGAGGGGAGCAGTTCTTC.

This clonotype has only a few counts. The gene calls are TRBV12-5 and TRBJ2-2; 8 bases map to TRBD2. The V segment lost 2 bases and the J segment 5 bases; nucleotides outside the gene matches: 7. CDR3 size: 16 residues. Germline values: CDR1 LGHNT, CDR2 FRNRAP. The CDR3 DNA reads TGTGCTAGTGGTTTGCGGCGGGAGGTGGATACCGGGGAGCTGTTTTTT. Its protein product is CASGLRREVDTGELFF.

This clonotype turned up a few times. The V and J genes are TRBV7-9 and TRBJ2-3; the D gene is possibly TRBD2 (6 bases). The V and J ends lost 3 bases and 2 bases respectively, with 12 bases between them. This CDR3 comprises 15 residues. Germline lookup yields CDR1 SEHNR and CDR2 FQNEAQ (reference sequence). The CDR3, as DNA: TGTGCCAGCAGCTTTCGGGGGACCACCACAGATACGCAGTATTTT. Translation: CASSFRGTTTDTQYF. Supplemented by reference TRBV7-9 and TRBJ2-3, the full variable domain reads DTGVSQNPRHKITKRGQNVTFRCDPISEHNRLYWYRQTLGQGPEFLTYFQNEAQLEKSRLLSDRFSAERPKGSFSTLEIQRTEQGDSAMYLCASSFRGTTTDTQYFGPGTRLTVL.

The genes are TRBV10-3 and TRBJ1-2; D is undetermined. With 8 bases removed from V and 5 bases from J, the gap between germline ends came to 9 bases. The CDR3 length is 11 residues. In germline, CDR1 is ENHRY, CDR2 SYGVKD. The CDR3 here is CAIGFSYGYTF. CDR3 coding DNA: TGTGCCATCGGTTTCTCATATGGCTACACCTTC.

The gene calls are TRBV12-3 or TRBV12-4 and TRBJ1-1; TRBD1 matches at 10 bases. This CDR3 has 15 amino acids. V lost 3 bases, J lost 5 bases, and 6 bases stayed unmatched. CDR3 sequence (DNA): TGTGCCAGCAGTTTTCGGACAGGGGGTTATACTGAAGCTTTCTTT. It is translated as CASSFRTGGYTEAFF.

The rearrangement joins TRBV5-1 to TRBJ1-1; no reliable D call. The CDR3 is 13 residues long. Deletions cut 2 bases from V and 4 bases from J, with 9 bases between. Looked up from germline, CDR1 is SGHRS and CDR2 is YFSETQ. The CDR3 DNA reads TGCGCCAGCAGCTTTTCAGAAGGCACTGAAGCTTTCTTT. Its translation is CASSFSEGTEAFF.

The sample holds a few counts of this clonotype. J is TRBJ2-1 and V is TRBV29-1; 9 bases fit TRBD2. CDR3 length: 13 amino acids. V trimming: 4 bases; J trimming: 5 bases; junction bases outside the gene matches: 3. Germline V CDR1 and CDR2: SQVTM, ANQGSEA. This chain's CDR3 is CSVARLADNEQFF. The CDR3 DNA is TGCAGCGTTGCGAGACTAGCGGACAATGAGCAGTTCTTC.

This chain joins TRBV9 and TRBJ1-5, with a weak D call TRBD1 (5 bases). CDR1 is SGDLS, CDR2 YYNGEE, per germline. The CDR3 covers 13 residues. The V gene lost 3 bases and the J gene lost 6 bases, with 10 bases spanning the gap. CDR3 protein: CASSAGGGQPQHF. The CDR3 DNA reads TGTGCCAGCAGCGCCGGGGGGGGTCAGCCCCAGCATTTT.

This clonotype has a handful of counts. This chain uses TRBV5-1 with TRBJ2-3; D gene uncertain. The CDR3 is 14 amino acids. V lost 0 bases and J lost 4, with 9 bases in between. The germline gives CDR1 SGHRS, CDR2 YFSETQ. The CDR3 nucleotides are TGCGCCAGCAGCTTGGACTTGATTGCAGATACGCAGTATTTT. Its translation: CASSLDLIADTQYF.

This chain links TRBV5-1 with TRBJ2-1; 10 bases are shared with TRBD2. Unmatched junction bases numbered 3, after V lost 4 bases and J lost 8 bases. Germline V gives CDR1 SGHRS, CDR2 YFSETQ. There are 13 residues in the CDR3. The CDR3 is CASSTGLAYEQFF. CDR3 nucleotide sequence: TGCGCCAGCAGCACGGGACTAGCGTATGAGCAGTTCTTC.

The rearrangement uses TRBV5-5 and TRBJ2-1; 7 bases fit TRBD2. This CDR3 has 19 amino acids. The germline V gene encodes CDR1 SGHKS and CDR2 YYEKEE (reference sequence). Trimming removed 0 bases from V and 7 bases from J; junction bases left unmatched: 19. As DNA, the CDR3 is TGTGCCAGCAGCTTGGGAATCTCCGGAACTAGCGCCATCCGGAATGAGCAGTTCTTC. This encodes CASSLGISGTSAIRNEQFF.

This rearrangement joins TRBV7-9 to TRBJ1-4; no reliable D call. V was cut by 3 bases and J by 4 bases, with 15 bases left in between. The CDR3 contains 16 residues. CDR1 SEHNR and CDR2 FQNEAQ come from the germline V gene (reference sequence). CDR3 in amino acids: CASSFSENSVNEKLFF. CDR3 nucleotide sequence: TGTGCCAGCAGCTTCTCAGAGAACTCGGTTAATGAAAAACTGTTTTTT.

V usage is TRBV11-1 and J usage is TRBJ1-6; D remains ambiguous. This CDR3 comprises 14 residues. Germline V gene data show CDR1 as SGHAT and CDR2 as FQDESV (reference sequence). V was trimmed by 2 bases and J by 5 bases, leaving 7 bases between them. This CDR3 is CASSLRGNNSPLHF. CDR3 DNA: TGTGCCAGCAGCTTAAGAGGAAATAATTCACCCCTCCACTTT.

The rearrangement links TRBV5-6 to TRBJ1-4, with a possible D match to TRBD1 (5 bases). The CDR3 is made up of 15 amino acids. V was trimmed by 4 bases and J by 2 bases, leaving 12 bases between them. Germline assignment: CDR1 SGHDT and CDR2 YYEEEE. CDR3 sequence reads: CASSPRGGTNEKLFF. CDR3 in DNA: TGTGCCAGCAGCCCTAGGGGAGGGACTAATGAAAAACTGTTTTTT.

The chain recombines TRBV20-1 with TRBJ2-1; 10 bases map to TRBD2. Looked up from germline, CDR1 is DFQATT and CDR2 is SNEGSKA (reference sequence). This CDR3 is built from 16 residues. The trim removed 2 bases at V and 0 bases at J, leaving 4 bases unmatched. CDR3 sequence (DNA): TGCAGTGCTAGAAGGGCTAGCGGGAGCTCCTACAATGAGCAGTTCTTC. Translated: CSARRASGSSYNEQFF.

The rearrangement links TRBV28 to TRBJ2-1; no definite D call. V dropped 3 bases and J dropped 0 bases, with 9 bases sitting between them. The CDR3 has 15 amino acids. The V gene's germline CDR1 is MDHEN and CDR2 SYDVKM. The CDR3 region has the DNA TGTGCCAGCAGTTTGGGCAGTAGCTCCTACAATGAGCAGTTCTTC. Protein: CASSLGSSSYNEQFF.

The rearrangement links TRBV5-1 to TRBJ2-2; TRBD2 might be the D (6 bases). V was pared by 0 bases and J by 6 bases, with 12 bases between. The CDR3 extends over 15 amino acids. From germline, CDR1 is SGHRS and CDR2 YFSETQ. In DNA form, the CDR3 reads TGCGCCAGCAGCTTGGGGTCGGGGGTCCCCGGGGAGCTGTTTTTT. Its translation: CASSLGSGVPGELFF.

The chain links TRBV15 to TRBJ2-7; D unclear. Germline CDR1 LNHNV, CDR2 YYDKDF (reference sequence). The CDR3 has 14 amino acids. V lost 0 bases to trimming and J lost 0 bases, with 6 bases between them. CDR3 bases: TGTGCCACCAGCAGAGAACTGAGCTCCTACGAGCAGTACTTC. Translating it yields CATSRELSSYEQYF.

The rearrangement uses TRBV29-1 and TRBJ2-7, with 10 bases lining up with TRBD2. The CDR3 runs 13 residues. Looked up from germline, CDR1 is SQVTM and CDR2 is ANQGSEA. J gave up 5 bases and V 1 base, and 2 bases lay outside the gene matches. The CDR3 here is CSVEGTSGDEQYF. CDR3 coding DNA: TGCAGCGTTGAAGGGACTAGCGGCGACGAGCAGTACTTC.

This clonotype is medium-sized by share. CDR3 loop: CATSPLSLNTEAFF. CDR3 sequence (DNA): TGCGCCACCTCGCCCCTTTCCCTGAACACTGAAGCTTTCTTT. The genes are TRBV5-1 and TRBJ1-1; D ambiguous. V lost 9 bases to trimming and J lost 0 bases, with 15 bases between them. Germline CDR1 reads SGHRS; CDR2 reads YFSETQ. The CDR3 contains 14 residues. Complete variable domain (other parts from reference TRBV5-1 and TRBJ1-1): KAGVTQTPRYLIKTRGQQVTLSCSPISGHRSVSWYQQTPGQGLQFLFEYFSETQRNKGNFPGRFSGRQFSNSRSEMNVSTLELGDSALYLCATSPLSLNTEAFFGQGTRLTVV.

Only a few counts were recorded for this clonotype. The CDR3 loop reads CASSSRQLHYEQYV. Written as DNA, the CDR3 is TGTGCCAGCAGTTCCCGCCAGCTACACTACGAGCAGTACGTC. The chain has TRBV28 and TRBJ2-7; no clear D gene. This CDR3 comprises 14 residues. Germline CDR1 and CDR2: MDHEN and SYDVKM. Trimming removed 4 bases at V and 3 bases at J, with 13 bases between.

V gene TRBV5-1 combines with J gene TRBJ1-1; D perhaps matches TRBD1 (6 bases). The CDR3 consists of 15 residues. CDR1 and CDR2 (germline): SGHRS, YFSETQ. Trimming removed 4 bases from V and 4 bases from J, with 17 bases in between. The CDR3 loop reads CASSQDSLEGTEAFF. Written as DNA, the CDR3 is TGCGCCAGCAGCCAGGACAGCCTGGAGGGCACTGAAGCTTTCTTT.

There are a few counts of this clonotype. The V gene is TRBV12-3 or TRBV12-4, the J gene TRBJ2-4, with D hard to call. The V gene lost 2 bases and the J gene lost 0 bases, with 8 bases spanning the gap. The length of the CDR3 is 15 residues. CDR3 bases: TGTGCCAGCAGTTTATCAGCCGTAGCCAAAAACATTCAGTACTTC. Protein product: CASSLSAVAKNIQYF.

The chain couples TRBV20-1 to TRBJ2-1; no clear D. This CDR3 is built from 14 residues. V was pared by 5 bases and J by 0 bases, with 11 bases between. The V gene's germline CDR1 is DFQATT and CDR2 SNEGSKA (reference sequence). The CDR3 loop reads CSAFLTSSYNEQFF. CDR3 bases: TGCAGTGCTTTCTTGACAAGCTCCTACAATGAGCAGTTCTTC.

In this sample, this clonotype turned up a few times. V and J are TRBV28 and TRBJ2-2, with D unresolved. CDR3 length equals 14 residues. Trimming removed 1 base from V and 4 bases from J, with 7 bases in between. The V gene's germline CDR1 is MDHEN and CDR2 SYDVKM. The CDR3 protein is CASSLSPRTGELFF. The CDR3 DNA sequence: TGTGCCAGCAGTTTATCCCCTCGCACCGGGGAGCTGTTTTTT.

This clonotype was recorded a few times. The rearrangement joins TRBV3-1 to TRBJ2-1; TRBD1 aligns across 11 bases. The CDR3 consists of 15 residues. The V and J ends lost 0 bases and 10 bases, in that order; junction bases with no gene match: 5. Per the germline V gene, CDR1 is LGHDT and CDR2 is YNNKEL (reference sequence). CDR3 in DNA: TGTGCCAGCAGCCAAGATGGACAGGGGGCTAGGGAGCAGTTCTTC. It codes for CASSQDGQGAREQFF.